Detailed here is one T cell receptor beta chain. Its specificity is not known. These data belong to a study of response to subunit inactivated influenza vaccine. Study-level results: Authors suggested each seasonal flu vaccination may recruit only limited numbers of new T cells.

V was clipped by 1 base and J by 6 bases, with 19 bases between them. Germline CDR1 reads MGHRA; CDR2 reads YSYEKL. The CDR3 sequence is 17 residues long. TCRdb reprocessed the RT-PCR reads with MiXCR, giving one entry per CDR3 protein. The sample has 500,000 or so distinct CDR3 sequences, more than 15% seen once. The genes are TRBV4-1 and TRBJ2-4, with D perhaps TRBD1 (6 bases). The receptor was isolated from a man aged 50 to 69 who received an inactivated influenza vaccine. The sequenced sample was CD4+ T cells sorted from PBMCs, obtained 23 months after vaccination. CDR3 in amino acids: CASSQAWGQGMLNIQYF. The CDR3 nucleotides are TGCGCCAGCAGCCAAGCCTGGGGGCAGGGGATGTTAAACATTCAGTACTTC.